This T cell receptor (beta chain) appears in the sequencing data of a study of blood T cell repertoires in COVID-19. At the level of the study: Acute-phase and convalescent COVID-19 samples originated in the United States, Italy and Spain. T cells, B-cell-depleted T cells, or PBMCs supplied cDNA or gDNA.

Seattle cases were enrolled at active infection and followed longitudinally. CDR1 and CDR2 (germline): LNHDA, SQIVND (reference sequence). Trimming shortened V by 2 bases and J by 0 bases, and 11 bases separated the two germline ends. The CDR3 is made up of 16 amino acids. How the authors handled the data: The assay estimated nucleated cells by amplifying reference gene primers. Sequenced by immunoSEQ multiplex PCR; TCRdb stores in-frame clones only, minus some. The V and J calls and clone size come from that table; D and trimming were worked out from the DNA. Here the sample spans 150,000 to 180,000 clones, approximately 83% being singletons.

This receptor was obtained from an older woman with COVID-19, enrolled during active disease. The sample consisted of peripheral blood. The genes are TRBV19 and TRBJ1-3; no firm D call. The CDR3 DNA follows: TGTGCCAGTAGTATAAACACCTTCAGCTCTGGAAACACCATATATTTT. Protein product: CASSINTFSSGNTIYF. The whole variable domain, remainder taken from reference TRBV19 and TRBJ1-3, is DGGITQSPKYLFRKEGQNVTLSCEQNLNHDAMYWYRQDPGQGLRLIYYSQIVNDFQKGDIAEGYSVSREKKESFPLTVTSAQKNPTAFYLCASSINTFSSGNTIYFGEGSWLTVV.